Included here is one TCR beta chain sequence, with context. It lacks a known antigen. No quality values exist for individual bases; no much larger clone is one base distant. The data are from a study of blood T cell repertoires in COVID-19 (dated by TCRdb to 2018 to 2020). With respect to the entire study: Samples covering the acute and convalescent phases of COVID-19 were provided by collaborators in the United States, Italy and Spain. Where available, HLA class I and class II types were obtained from metadata supplied by the sample provider rather than from assay-based typing. The samples were drawn from the first 160 participants of the ongoing ImmuneRACE study and from about 1,200 subjects provided by 6 global collaborators. The sample metadata nearly always contained a de-identified subject ID, COVID-19 status, age in years and sex. Subjects who had been exposed to COVID-19, were actively infected with it, or had recovered from it provided the deeply sampled blood TCRbeta repertoires that made up the dataset. The prospective study material was composed of cDNA or gDNA derived from T cells, B-cell-depleted T cells, or PBMCs. The repertoires were released in a freely available public database meant as a resource for research on the immune response to SARS-CoV-2. Study-level results and caveats: The quantity of clinical and demographic metadata differed by source and by participant and was supplied without curation.

The immunoSEQ Assay, a bias-controlled multiplex PCR, was used to amplify TCRbeta CDR3 regions from genomic DNA. In the source study's methods: The number of nucleated cells in each sample was estimated from the amplification of reference gene primers within the assay. To quantify the absolute abundance of each unique TCRbeta CDR3 rearrangement, sequence reads were collapsed and filtered. For each sample, productive Simpson clonality was calculated as the square root of Simpson's diversity index across productive rearrangements. TCRdb obtained this table from immuneACCESS and retained in-frame rearrangements with V and J assigned. These tables miss some clones; where compared with another copy, unresolved V genes account for less than half of the shortfall, and the remainder is unexplained. From that table come the V and J calls and clone size; the DNA was used to work out D and trimming. The sample data list a few hundred thousand clones, and approximately 86% of these were observed just once. The ten most abundant clones make up 2.2% of the sample.

V and J lose 3 bases and 4 bases, and a span of 10 bases separates them. CDR1 and CDR2 were assigned from the germline V gene as KGHSH and LQKENI. The CDR3, from cysteine to phenylalanine, totals 14 residues. Here the CDR3 DNA is all that survives: 42 bases in frame from base 1. Another Seattle source contributed samples from volunteer blood donors who had recovered from COVID-19. The collaborating institutions used their own protocols to collect whole blood in K2EDTA tubes. Collaborator samples were shipped for TCRbeta analysis as frozen whole blood, isolated PBMCs, or DNA extracted from either sample type.

The chain is encoded by TRBV18 joined to TRBJ1-5; a confident D gene designation cannot be given. Sequencing was performed on peripheral blood. The sequence came from a woman in her forties or fifties who had recovered from COVID-19. The DNA sequence follows: TGTGCCAGCTCACCGTCGGGTTGGAATCAGCCCCAGCATTTT. Its protein is CASSPSGWNQPQHF.